A single sample is the source of the 5 T cell receptor beta chains below, sequenced in a study of neurological immune-mediated disorders. TCRdb itself ran the 5' RACE reads through MiXCR, one entry per CDR3 protein. The sample has about 66,000 distinct CDR3 sequences, 3% to 4% seen once. Input material: PBMCs. The receptors stem from a man aged 35-49 years with multiple sclerosis.

Many counts were recorded for this clonotype. This chain connects TRBV3-1 to TRBJ2-7, with TRBD1 matching 9 bases. V lost 5 bases to trimming and J lost 3 bases; unmatched junction nucleotides: 8. In germline, CDR1 is LGHDT, CDR2 YNNKEL (reference sequence). This CDR3 is built from 15 residues. CDR3 amino acids: CASSESSGQGYEQYF. The CDR3 DNA sequence: TGTGCCAGCAGCGAATCCTCGGGACAGGGCTACGAGCAGTACTTC.

This clonotype appeared many times. The J gene is TRBJ2-3, the V gene TRBV6-5, with D possibly called TRBD1 or TRBD2 (5 bases each). V gave up 5 bases and J gave up 9 bases, with 18 bases separating them. Germline V gene lookup returns CDR1 MNHEY and CDR2 SVGAGI. The CDR3 has 14 residues. This chain's CDR3 is CASSDPSRGGTQYF. The CDR3 DNA follows: TGTGCCAGCAGTGACCCCTCCCGGGGCGGGACGCAGTATTTT.

This clonotype was recorded many times. V usage is TRBV5-1 and J usage is TRBJ1-2; 8 positions agree with TRBD1. The ends lost 3 bases at V and 8 bases at J; junction bases unmatched: 9. Germline CDR1 is SGHRS and CDR2 is YFSETQ. The CDR3 is 14 residues long. CDR3 region: CASSSGTGFYGYTF. In DNA, the CDR3 is TGCGCCAGCAGCTCCGGGACAGGATTCTACGGCTACACCTTC.

This clonotype was detected many times. The rearrangement links TRBV12-3 or TRBV12-4 to TRBJ1-5; possibly TRBD1 for D (5 bases). The CDR3 loop spans 13 amino acids. V lost 2 bases, J lost 6 bases, and 8 bases lay in between. DNA of the CDR3: TGTGCCAGCAGTTTACAGGGAGGTCAGCCCCAGCATTTT. Protein sequence: CASSLQGGQPQHF.

The gene calls are TRBV13 and TRBJ2-2, with 15 bases that match TRBD2. Germline CDR1 and CDR2: PRHDT and FYEKMQ (reference sequence). Germline trimming cut 5 bases from V and 4 bases from J; bases unmatched to any gene: 11. The CDR3 is made up of 19 amino acids. The CDR3 coding sequence is TGTGCCAGCAGCCCAGGACTAGCGGGAGGGAAAAGGAGCACCGGGGAGCTGTTTTTT. Protein sequence: CASSPGLAGGKRSTGELFF.